Listed below are T cell receptor beta chains from one sample, sequenced in a study of T cell responses to AZD1222 COVID-19 vaccine. The method was immunoSEQ multiplex PCR; TCRdb's version includes in-frame clones alone and lacks a portion of them. The repertoire holds more than 85,000 clones, more than 75% seen once, with 9.1% in the top ten. Sequenced here: peripheral blood, sampled on day 0 of AZD1222 vaccination. These TCRs come from an adult in good health. CDR3s include the opening cysteine and the closing phenylalanine or tryptophan. Each record gives: J gene, clone size, V gene, D gene, CDR3 DNA, CDR3 protein. D genes are given only for firm matches. Part of the rows lack a size; the others show once, few, many or a class for expanded clones.

J: TRBJ1-1; size: -; V: TRBV19; D: -; DNA: TGTGCCAGTTTCGATGCTTTCTTT; CDR3: CASFDAFF
J: TRBJ2-2; size: -; V: TRBV30; D: TRBD1; DNA: TGTGCCTGGGGACAGGGCCACACCGGGGAGCTGTTTTTT; CDR3: CAWGQGHTGELFF
J: TRBJ2-5; size: -; V: TRBV5-1; D: -; DNA: TGCGCCAGCAGCCCACGAACCGGGGATTGGGAGACCCAGTACTTC; CDR3: CASSPRTGDWETQYF
J: TRBJ2-1; size: -; V: TRBV7-2; D: TRBD2; DNA: TGTGCCAGCAGGGATAGCGGGAGAAGTCGCAATGAGCAGTTCTTC; CDR3: CASRDSGRSRNEQFF
J: TRBJ2-2; size: -; V: TRBV7-3; D: -; DNA: TGTGCCAGCAGCTTAAAGGGCCCCACCGGGGAGCTGTTTTTT; CDR3: CASSLKGPTGELFF
J: TRBJ1-5; size: -; V: TRBV6-1; D: -; DNA: TGTGCCAGCAGTGAAGGGCCCCTGAGGGGCAATCAGCCCCAGCATTTT; CDR3: CASSEGPLRGNQPQHF
J: TRBJ2-1; size: -; V: TRBV28; D: -; DNA: TGTGCCAGCAGTGCACAAGGGGCGGGGCAATACAATGAGCAGTTCTTC; CDR3: CASSAQGAGQYNEQFF
J: TRBJ1-2; size: -; V: TRBV28; D: TRBD1; DNA: TGTGCCAGCCAGGGGGGGGGACAGGGTACAAAGAACTATGGCTACACCTTC; CDR3: CASQGGGQGTKNYGYTF
J: TRBJ2-3; size: -; V: TRBV15; D: -; DNA: TGTGCCACCAGCAGAGTCCTTACCAACACAGATACGCAGTATTTT; CDR3: CATSRVLTNTDTQYF
J: TRBJ2-6; size: -; V: TRBV6-2/TRBV6-3; D: -; DNA: TGTGCCAGCAGTTACTCGCCCGGGGGCGGCTCTGGGGCCAACGTCCTGACTTTC; CDR3: CASSYSPGGGSGANVLTF
J: TRBJ1-1; size: once; V: TRBV14; D: -; DNA: TGTGCCAGCAGCCAGACGGAGGGGAACACTGAAGCTTTCTTT; CDR3: CASSQTEGNTEAFF
J: TRBJ2-3; size: -; V: TRBV4-1; D: TRBD2; DNA: TGCGCCAGCAGCCAAGATTGGGAGCGGGGGGCTTCTAGCACAGATACGCAGTATTTT; CDR3: CASSQDWERGASSTDTQYF
J: TRBJ2-2; size: -; V: TRBV5-4; D: TRBD2; DNA: TGTGCCAGCAGCATTGCCCGGGGGGGCGGGGAGCTGTTTTTT; CDR3: CASSIARGGGELFF
J: TRBJ2-7; size: -; V: TRBV3-1/TRBV3-2; D: TRBD2; DNA: TGTGCCAGCAGCCAAGATTGGGGACTAGCGGGAGCGTCCGAGCAGTACTTC; CDR3: CASSQDWGLAGASEQYF
J: TRBJ2-1; size: few; V: TRBV9; D: -; DNA: TGTGCCAGCAGCGTATTCACTAGAGAAAACGAGCAGTTCTTC; CDR3: CASSVFTRENEQFF
J: TRBJ1-3; size: once; V: TRBV2; D: TRBD1; DNA: TGTGCCAGCAGAGATCGGACAGGGGGCGCTGGAAACACCATATATTTT; CDR3: CASRDRTGGAGNTIYF
J: TRBJ2-3; size: -; V: TRBV5-1; D: TRBD2; DNA: TGCGCCAGCAGCCGGGGGCTAGCGGGGGGAGATACGCAGTATTTT; CDR3: CASSRGLAGGDTQYF
J: TRBJ1-1; size: few; V: TRBV28; D: TRBD1; DNA: TGTGCCAGCAGGGAGACAGGGCTCGGCAATGGCACTGAAGCTTTCTTT; CDR3: CASRETGLGNGTEAFF
J: TRBJ1-1; size: -; V: TRBV18; D: -; DNA: TGTGCCAGCTCACCAGCCAGCAAGAACACTGAAGCTTTCTTT; CDR3: CASSPASKNTEAFF
J: TRBJ2-3; size: -; V: TRBV3-1/TRBV3-2; D: -; DNA: TGTGCCAGCAGCCTAAGCACAGATACGCAGTATTTT; CDR3: CASSLSTDTQYF
J: TRBJ1-2; size: once; V: TRBV29-1; D: TRBD1; DNA: TGCAGCGTTGAATCGGACAGGGCTGGCTACACCTTC; CDR3: CSVESDRAGYTF
J: TRBJ2-1; size: once; V: TRBV3-1/TRBV3-2; D: TRBD1; DNA: TGTGCCAGCGACACAGGGGGCGAGCAGTTCTTC; CDR3: CASDTGGEQFF
J: TRBJ2-3; size: -; V: TRBV15; D: -; DNA: TGTGCCACCAGCAGAGATCGGGCGGCAAGCACAGATACGCAGTATTTT; CDR3: CATSRDRAASTDTQYF
J: TRBJ1-1; size: -; V: TRBV6-5; D: -; DNA: TGTGCCAGCAGGACTCAGGGGCGCAACACTGAAGCTTTCTTT; CDR3: CASRTQGRNTEAFF
J: TRBJ2-7; size: once; V: TRBV5-1; D: -; DNA: TGCGCCAGCAGCTTGCCCTCTGACTCCTACGAGCAGTACTTC; CDR3: CASSLPSDSYEQYF
J: TRBJ2-2; size: -; V: TRBV6-5; D: -; DNA: TGTGCCAGCAGTCGTATCACCGGGGAGCTGTTTTTT; CDR3: CASSRITGELFF
J: TRBJ2-7; size: -; V: TRBV2; D: TRBD2; DNA: TGTGCCAGCAGATTAGCGGGAGGTTCCTACGAGCAGTACTTC; CDR3: CASRLAGGSYEQYF
J: TRBJ2-2; size: -; V: TRBV3-1/TRBV3-2; D: TRBD1; DNA: TGTGCCAGCAGCTACGGGACAGGGGCCGGGGAGCTGTTTTTT; CDR3: CASSYGTGAGELFF
J: TRBJ2-1; size: once; V: TRBV9; D: -; DNA: TGTGCCAGCAGCGTAAGTCCGGGCGAGCAGTTCTTC; CDR3: CASSVSPGEQFF
J: TRBJ1-3; size: -; V: TRBV13; D: -; DNA: TGTGCCAGCAGCCGAACGTTGTCCTCTGGAAACACCATATATTTT; CDR3: CASSRTLSSGNTIYF
J: TRBJ2-7; size: once; V: TRBV3-1/TRBV3-2; D: TRBD1; DNA: TGTGCCAGCAGCCTCCGGGACAGGGGTTACGAGCAGTACTTC; CDR3: CASSLRDRGYEQYF